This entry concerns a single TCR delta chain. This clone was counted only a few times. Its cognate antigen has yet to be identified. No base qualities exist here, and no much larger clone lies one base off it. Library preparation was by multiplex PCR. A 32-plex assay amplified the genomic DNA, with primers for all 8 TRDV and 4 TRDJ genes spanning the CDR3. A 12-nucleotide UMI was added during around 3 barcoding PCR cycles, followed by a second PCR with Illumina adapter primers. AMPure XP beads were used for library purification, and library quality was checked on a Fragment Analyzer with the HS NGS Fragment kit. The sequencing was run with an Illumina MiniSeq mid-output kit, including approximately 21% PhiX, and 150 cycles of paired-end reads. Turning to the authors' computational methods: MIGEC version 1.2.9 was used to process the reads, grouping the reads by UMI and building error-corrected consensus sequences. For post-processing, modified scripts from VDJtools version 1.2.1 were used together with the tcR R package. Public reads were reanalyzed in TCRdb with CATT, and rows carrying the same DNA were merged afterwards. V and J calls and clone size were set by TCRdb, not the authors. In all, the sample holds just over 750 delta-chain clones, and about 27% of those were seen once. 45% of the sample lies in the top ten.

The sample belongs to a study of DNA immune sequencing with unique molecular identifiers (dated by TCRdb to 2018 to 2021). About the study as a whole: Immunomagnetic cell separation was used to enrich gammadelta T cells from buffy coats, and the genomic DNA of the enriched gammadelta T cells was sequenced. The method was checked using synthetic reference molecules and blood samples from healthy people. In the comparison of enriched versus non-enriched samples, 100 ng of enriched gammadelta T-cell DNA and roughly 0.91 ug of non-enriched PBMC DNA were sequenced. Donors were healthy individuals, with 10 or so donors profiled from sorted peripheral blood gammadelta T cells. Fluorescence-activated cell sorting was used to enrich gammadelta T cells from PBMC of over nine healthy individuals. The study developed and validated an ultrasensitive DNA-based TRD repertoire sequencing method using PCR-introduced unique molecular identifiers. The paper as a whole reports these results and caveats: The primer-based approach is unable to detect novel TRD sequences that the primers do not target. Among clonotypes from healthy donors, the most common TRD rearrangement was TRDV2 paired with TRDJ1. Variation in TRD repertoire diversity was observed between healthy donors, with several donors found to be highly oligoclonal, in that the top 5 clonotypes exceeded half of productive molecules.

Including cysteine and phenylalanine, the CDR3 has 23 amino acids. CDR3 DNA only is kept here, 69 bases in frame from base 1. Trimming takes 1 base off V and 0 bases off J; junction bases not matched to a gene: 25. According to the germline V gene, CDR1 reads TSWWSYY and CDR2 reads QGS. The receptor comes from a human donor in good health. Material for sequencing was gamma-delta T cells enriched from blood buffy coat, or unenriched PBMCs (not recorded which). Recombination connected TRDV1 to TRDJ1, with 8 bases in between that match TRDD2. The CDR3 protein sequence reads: CALGEPRITSYGIDASDTDKLIF. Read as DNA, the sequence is TGTGCTCTTGGGGAACCTCGTATTACTTCCTACGGGATAGACGCGTCAGACACCGATAAACTCATCTTT.